This record concerns one TCR beta chain sequence. The target antigen is unknown. The sample comes from a study of PD-1 blockade in classical Hodgkin lymphoma. Study-wide points: When set against healthy donors, newly diagnosed patients were reported to show lower baseline TCR diversity. Complete responders' diversity at baseline resembled that of newly diagnosed patients.

Documented time point: cycle 4 day 1 (C4D1), after less than seven weeks of nivolumab. Each of the patients experienced relapse following autologous stem cell transplantation, and their brentuximab vedotin exposure differed. This CDR3 region has 18 residues. CDR1 is SGHTA and CDR2 is FQGNSA in the germline V gene. Losses at the gene ends were 1 base for V and 5 bases for J; bases not matched to a gene: 14. Here immunoSEQ multiplex PCR was the method, and the copy in TCRdb shows in-frame clones only, minus some. The sample holds roughly 20,000 clones, around 80% seen once. The sequence derives from a human donor with classical Hodgkin lymphoma. The source was peripheral blood mononuclear cells (PBMCs), collected before the fourth cycle of nivolumab. V and J are TRBV7-2 and TRBJ2-7, with TRBD1 identical over 10 bases. DNA of the CDR3: TGTGCCAGCAGCTTAGGTGTGACAGGGGGCACTCTACGCAACGAGCAGTACTTC. Protein product: CASSLGVTGGTLRNEQYF. Together with reference TRBV7-2 and TRBJ2-7, the CDR3 gives the full variable domain: GAGVSQSPSNKVTEKGKDVELRCDPISGHTALYWYRQSLGQGLEFLIYFQGNSAPDKSGLPSDRFSAERTGGSVSTLTIQRTQQEDSAVYLCASSLGVTGGTLRNEQYFGPGTRLTVT.